This passage covers 2 T cell receptor beta chains from one sample sequenced in a study of T cell responses to AZD1222 COVID-19 vaccine. Measured with immunoSEQ multiplex PCR; TCRdb has only the in-frame clones, and not every one. The profile shows tens of thousands of clones, about 85% of them singletons. The sequencing used peripheral blood, collected on day 0 of AZD1222 vaccination. The receptor set was obtained from an adult in good health.

The chain couples TRBV11-3 to TRBJ2-3; the D gene is possibly TRBD2 (6 bases). In germline, CDR1 is SGHNT, CDR2 YENEEA. Trimming stripped 3 bases from V and 0 bases from J, with 7 bases between. The CDR3 has 14 amino acids. The CDR3 region has the DNA TGTGCCAGCAGCTTTAGCGGCAGCACAGATACGCAGTATTTT. Encoded protein: CASSFSGSTDTQYF. The full variable domain, its missing parts supplied by reference TRBV11-3 and TRBJ2-3, is EAGVVQSPRYKIIEKKQPVAFWCNPISGHNTLYWYLQNLGQGPELLIRYENEEAVDDSQLPKDRFSAERLKGVDSTLKIQPAELGDSAVYLCASSFSGSTDTQYFGPGTRLTVL.

The chain has TRBV2 and TRBJ1-3; D remains unclear. This CDR3 has 15 amino acids. Germline V gives CDR1 SNHLY, CDR2 FYNNEI. The V end lost 0 bases, the J end lost 4 bases, and 10 bases lay between the germline ends. This CDR3 is CASSEASLGGNTIYF. The CDR3 nucleotides are TGTGCCAGCAGTGAAGCCTCTTTGGGGGGAAACACCATATATTTT.